These T cell receptor beta chains were read from a single sample in a study of T cell changes during pregnancy in multiple sclerosis. The assay was immunoSEQ multiplex PCR, and TCRdb's table has in-frame clones only and misses some. The profile shows more than 35,000 clones, roughly nine tenths of them singletons. The specimen comprised CD4+ T cells from peripheral blood mononuclear cells, sampled in the third trimester of pregnancy. Receptors originate from a female donor in good health, enrolled as a control in a pregnancy study. The CDR3 runs from the conserved cysteine through the conserved F or W. D genes are given only for firm matches.

J gene,V gene,D gene,CDR3 protein
TRBJ2-5,TRBV9,NA,CASSVGVQGTQYF
TRBJ2-5,TRBV7-3,TRBD1,CASSQGQGETQYF
TRBJ1-2,TRBV30,NA,CAWRRQGGTNYGYTF
TRBJ2-1,TRBV7-9,TRBD2,CASSLRLAGEDEQFF
TRBJ2-7,TRBV7-2,TRBD2,CASSLAGEWNEQYF
TRBJ2-2,TRBV5-1,NA,CASSSGVNTGELFF
TRBJ2-7,TRBV10-3,TRBD1,CAISKTGSAYEQYF
TRBJ1-3,TRBV30,NA,CAWSVLGNTIYF
TRBJ2-1,TRBV28,TRBD2,CASSPSGLAGGPWNEQFF
TRBJ1-3,TRBV28,NA,CASSEQGFEPGNTIYF
TRBJ2-1,TRBV5-4,NA,CASSFGQSSYNEQFF
TRBJ1-6,TRBV27,TRBD1,CASSLDRGVSYNLPLHF
TRBJ1-3,TRBV6-5,NA,CASSRTGTNLNTIYF
TRBJ1-2,TRBV7-2,NA,CASSARQGNYGYTF
TRBJ2-2,TRBV9,NA,CASSVVAGEVGELFF
TRBJ2-7,TRBV30,NA,CAWSWGLFYSGEQYF
TRBJ2-5,TRBV28,TRBD1,CASSAGGSQETQYF
TRBJ2-1,TRBV5-1,NA,CASSFFFSYNEQFF